The next 18 T cell receptor beta chains were all read from a single sample in a study of T cells in Graves' hyperthyroidism and ophthalmopathy. TCR beta CDR3 sequences were amplified from RNA transcripts. The HTBI primer set was used in a first-round RT-PCR of the TCR CDR3. TCRdb re-analysed the multiplex PCR reads in MiXCR, keeping a single row per CDR3 protein. The sample lists about 200,000 distinct CDR3 sequences; 17% were seen once. Sequences were obtained from blood. These receptors were obtained from a woman aged 50 to 60 with Graves' hyperthyroidism.

This clonotype was found a few times. The gene calls are TRBV9 and TRBJ2-3; tentative D call: TRBD2 (6 bases). The V gene lost 6 bases and the J gene lost 8 bases, with 10 bases spanning the gap. Looked up from germline, CDR1 is SGDLS and CDR2 is YYNGEE. CDR3 size: 11 residues. The CDR3 DNA is TGTGCCAGCATGGAGGGAGGTACGCAGTATTTT. It is translated as CASMEGGTQYF.

At least ten counts were recorded for this clonotype. V gene TRBV6-1 combines with J gene TRBJ2-7, with TRBD2 matching 9 bases. This CDR3 has 14 residues. CDR1 MNHNS and CDR2 SASEGT come from the germline V gene. V was clipped by 5 bases and J by 4 bases; unmatched bases: 6. In DNA, the CDR3 is TGTGCCAGCAGTAAGGTAGCGGGGGATTACGAGCAGTACTTC. This translates into CASSKVAGDYEQYF.

This clonotype came up a few times. J is TRBJ2-2 and V is TRBV19; 7 bases are a match to TRBD1. V dropped 3 bases and J dropped 0; count of bases not matched to a gene: 13. The CDR3 covers 19 residues. Germline V gene data show CDR1 as LNHDA and CDR2 as SQIVND (reference sequence). CDR3: CASSITGTEAFANTGELFF. The CDR3 bases are TGTGCCAGTAGTATTACCGGGACAGAGGCTTTCGCGAACACCGGGGAGCTGTTTTTT.

This clonotype was detected only a few times. A junction boundary mismatches the germline segment, possibly from a read error. V is TRBV7-7 and J is TRBJ1-4; D is unresolved. CDR1 SSHAT and CDR2 FNYEAQ come from the germline V gene (reference sequence). This CDR3 contains 11 residues. The DNA for the CDR3 is TGTGCTAGCAGCTTAGATGAAAAACTGTTTTTT. It encodes CASSLDEKLFF.

This clonotype was picked up many times. For the CDR3, the DNA is TGTGCCAGCAGCGTAGAGGCTAGCGGGTACACCGGGGAGCTGTTTTTT. This translates into CASSVEASGYTGELFF. The chain has TRBV9 and TRBJ2-2; 8 bases line up with TRBD2. This CDR3 spans 16 amino acids. The germline V gene encodes CDR1 SGDLS and CDR2 YYNGEE. After removal of 0 bases from V and 3 bases from J, the junction contained 4 bases not matched to a gene.

This clonotype was seen at least ten times. The chain is built from TRBV24-1 and TRBJ2-7; 7 bases map to TRBD2. J was trimmed by 4 bases and V by 4 bases; bases with no gene match: 3. CDR1 is KGHDR, CDR2 SFDVKD, per germline. This CDR3 has 13 residues. The CDR3 DNA is TGTGCCACCAGTGAATGGGGGGGTTACGAGCAGTACTTC. Protein: CATSEWGGYEQYF.

At least ten counts were recorded for this clonotype. The V call is TRBV5-1, the J call TRBJ2-1; 9 positions agree with TRBD2. The CDR3 spans 15 residues. The germline CDR1 and CDR2 sequences are SGHRS and YFSETQ. V gave up 0 bases and J gave up 8 bases; unmatched junction bases: 6. The CDR3 coding sequence is TGCGCCAGCAGCTTGGTTAGCGGGAGATTCGATGAGCAGTTCTTC. It specifies CASSLVSGRFDEQFF.

This clonotype was seen at least ten times. Germline is not matched at one junction end, which may reflect a read error. This chain uses TRBV7-8 with TRBJ2-5; D perhaps matches TRBD2 (5 bases). The germline gives CDR1 SGHVS, CDR2 FQNEAQ. This CDR3 comprises 14 residues. Here the CDR3 DNA reads TGTGCCGGCAGCTCGAGGGCCCAAGGAGAGACCCAGTACTTC. Residues: CAGSSRAQGETQYF.

In its sample, this clonotype was seen a few times. This chain joins TRBV19 and TRBJ2-7; TRBD2 agrees at 10 bases. This CDR3 comprises 16 residues. Germline CDR1 and CDR2: LNHDA and SQIVND (reference sequence). J lost 4 bases, V lost 3 bases, and 9 bases had no gene match. The CDR3 bases are TGTGCCAGTAGTATGGGGCTAGCGGGAGAGTTGTACGAGCAGTACTTC. It codes for CASSMGLAGELYEQYF.

There are a few counts of this clonotype. In DNA, the CDR3 is TGTGCCAGCAGCACCACTAGCGGGAGGAACGACGAGCAGTACTTC. This encodes CASSTTSGRNDEQYF. The chain combines TRBV9 with TRBJ2-7, with 12 positions matching TRBD2. V shed 4 bases, J shed 5 bases, and the junction held 7 bases outside the gene matches. CDR1 and CDR2 (germline): SGDLS, YYNGEE. The CDR3 contains 15 residues.

This clonotype was found many times. The J gene is TRBJ2-1, the V gene TRBV24-1, with TRBD1 as a possible D gene (6 bases). The CDR3 spans 16 residues. V was shortened by 4 bases and J by 2 bases, with 14 bases between the two germline ends. Germline values: CDR1 KGHDR, CDR2 SFDVKD. The CDR3 sequence: CATSDFTGLTYNEQFF. CDR3 coding DNA: TGTGCCACCAGTGACTTCACAGGGCTTACCTACAATGAGCAGTTCTTC.

In its sample, this clonotype was seen many times. The V gene is TRBV5-5, the J gene TRBJ2-2; 10 nucleotides match TRBD1. Trimming at V came to 4 bases and at J to 6 bases, leaving 9 bases not matched to a gene. The CDR3 is 16 amino acids. Per the germline V gene, CDR1 is SGHKS and CDR2 is YYEKEE (reference sequence). CDR3 coding DNA: TGTGCCAGCAGCCGTACCCCCGGGACAGGGGCCGGGGAGCTGTTTTTT. This codes for CASSRTPGTGAGELFF.

This clonotype was seen at least ten times. The chain has TRBV7-3 and TRBJ2-1, with TRBD2 matching 10 bases. This CDR3 has 16 residues. Germline CDR1 is SGHTA and CDR2 is FQGTGA. Trimming cost V 2 bases and J 7 bases; bases outside gene matches: 8. The CDR3 DNA reads TGTGCCAGCAGCTTAGCCCCTAGCGGGAGTGCGAATGAGCAGTTCTTC. Its translation: CASSLAPSGSANEQFF.

V gene TRBV7-9 combines with J gene TRBJ1-1; no definite D call. CDR1 SEHNR and CDR2 FQNEAQ come from the germline V gene (reference sequence). V lost 5 bases and J lost 3, with 13 bases in between. This CDR3 has 14 amino acids. CDR3 bases: TGTGCCAGCAGCCTGACCCGCCGGGACACTGAAGCTTTCTTT. Translation gives CASSLTRRDTEAFF.

The table lists this clonotype with a few counts. This chain uses TRBV28 with TRBJ2-2, with D possibly TRBD1 on 5 matching bases. The CDR3 spans 15 residues. The V and J ends lost 5 bases and 1 base respectively, with 11 bases between them. From germline, CDR1 is MDHEN and CDR2 SYDVKM. The CDR3 region has the DNA TGTGCCAGCAGTCATCTCCAGGGGAACACCGGGGAGCTGTTTTTT. Residues: CASSHLQGNTGELFF.

This clonotype has ten or more counts. This chain uses TRBV20-1 with TRBJ2-5; 8 bases agree with TRBD1. This CDR3 spans 14 amino acids. V gave up 1 base and J gave up 3 bases; unmatched junction bases: 4. From germline, CDR1 is DFQATT and CDR2 SNEGSKA (reference sequence). The CDR3 spells CSARVMGQEETQYF. The DNA for the CDR3 is TGCAGTGCTAGAGTCATGGGACAGGAAGAGACCCAGTACTTC.

The rearrangement joins TRBV7-9 to TRBJ2-2; 7 positions agree with TRBD2. Losses at the gene ends were 7 bases for V and 5 bases for J; bases not matched to a gene: 13. Per germline, CDR1 SEHNR and CDR2 FQNEAQ (reference sequence). The CDR3 consists of 16 residues. The CDR3 bases are TGTGCCAGCACCCCGTGGCTAGGGGAGGGGACCGGGGAGCTGTTTTTT. Encoded protein: CASTPWLGEGTGELFF.

This clonotype occurred many times. V and J are TRBV20-1 and TRBJ2-5; maybe TRBD1 (6 bases). V lost 6 bases and J lost 5, with 16 bases in between. Per the germline V gene, CDR1 is DFQATT and CDR2 is SNEGSKA (reference sequence). This CDR3 has 13 amino acids. This chain's CDR3 is CSASRGPRETQYF. The CDR3 region has the DNA TGCAGTGCCAGCAGGGGCCCCCGGGAGACCCAGTACTTC.